This entry lists 9 T cell receptor beta chains sequenced from one sample in a study of T-cell memory formation after mild COVID-19. TCRdb reprocessed the 5' RACE reads via MiXCR and lists one record per CDR3 protein. The repertoire holds hundreds of thousands of distinct CDR3 sequences, 15% seen once, with roughly 20% in the top ten. The sequenced material came from PBMCs or a T cell subset sorted from them (not recorded which). The receptors were gathered from a man between 18 and 35 years old who had mild COVID-19 (a few samples of this study predate the infection). Cell type and time point are not known.

This clonotype was detected only a few times. The chain employs TRBV7-2 and TRBJ2-7; TRBD1 aligns across 8 bases. The CDR3 runs to 14 residues. V shed 5 bases and J 5 bases; nucleotides not matched to a gene: 8. Germline V CDR1 and CDR2: SGHTA, FQGNSA. Here the CDR3 DNA reads TGTGCCAGCAGCGTCGGACAGGGCACTCACGAGCAGTACGTC. Amino acid sequence: CASSVGQGTHEQYV.

The J gene is TRBJ1-5, the V gene TRBV20-1; D gene ambiguous. The CDR3 runs 13 residues. Germline CDR1 reads DFQATT; CDR2 reads SNEGSKA (reference sequence). With 3 bases removed from V and 2 bases from J, the gap between germline ends came to 8 bases. The CDR3, as DNA: TGCAGTGCTAGCTCCCATGGCAATCAGCCCCAGCATTTT. Encoded protein: CSASSHGNQPQHF.

In this sample, this clonotype turned up a few times. The J gene is TRBJ2-3, the V gene TRBV5-1; D ambiguous. Trimming stripped 4 bases from V and 4 bases from J, with 13 bases between. Germline loops: CDR1 SGHRS, CDR2 YFSETQ. This CDR3 region has 14 residues. The CDR3 loop reads CASSRAPGSDTQYF. The CDR3 DNA is TGCGCCAGCAGCCGGGCCCCAGGATCAGATACGCAGTATTTT.

The chain employs TRBV9 and TRBJ1-5; D is possibly TRBD1 (6 bases). This CDR3 comprises 16 residues. Germline V gene sequence: CDR1 SGDLS, CDR2 YYNGEE. V lost 4 bases to trimming and J lost 4 bases, with 18 bases between them. The CDR3 DNA is TGTGCCAGCAGCCCCCGCGGGACACGGGTTAATCAGCCCCAGCATTTT. It specifies CASSPRGTRVNQPQHF. Complete variable domain (other parts from reference TRBV9 and TRBJ1-5): DSGVTQTPKHLITATGQRVTLRCSPRSGDLSVYWYQQSLDQGLQFLIQYYNGEERAKGNILERFSAQQFPDLHSELNLSSLELGDSALYFCASSPRGTRVNQPQHFGDGTRLSIL.

This clonotype was detected ten times or more. The chain is built from TRBV7-2 and TRBJ2-1, with TRBD1 identical over 7 bases. The CDR3 spans 16 residues. J gave up 3 bases and V 0 bases, and 5 bases lay outside the gene matches. Germline V gene sequence: CDR1 SGHTA, CDR2 FQGNSA. CDR3 sequence reads: CASSLAMAGGYNEQFF. The CDR3 DNA is TGTGCCAGCAGCTTAGCGATGGCAGGGGGCTACAATGAGCAGTTCTTC.

This clonotype was observed at least ten times. This chain links TRBV10-3 with TRBJ1-5; tentatively, D is TRBD1 (6 bases). The germline V gene has CDR1 ENHRY and CDR2 SYGVKD. The CDR3 is 15 amino acids. Trimming took off 3 bases at V and 2 bases at J, with 11 bases between the two ends. CDR3 amino acids: CAISDRPGGNQPQHF. The CDR3 DNA is TGTGCCATCAGTGATAGGCCAGGGGGCAATCAGCCCCAGCATTTT.

This clonotype has a handful of counts. The chain uses TRBV3-1 and TRBJ2-5; no clear D gene. CDR3 size: 14 residues. From germline, CDR1 is LGHDT and CDR2 YNNKEL (reference sequence). V dropped 1 base and J dropped 4 bases, with 10 bases sitting between them. The CDR3 here is CASSQGSRRETQYF. CDR3 DNA sequence: TGTGCCAGCAGCCAAGGCTCACGTCGAGAGACCCAGTACTTC.

The chain has TRBV4-3 and TRBJ1-5, with D unclear. CDR1 is LGHNA and CDR2 is YSLEER in the germline V gene. CDR3 length equals 14 residues. Trimming took 4 bases from V and 0 from J, leaving 7 bases between them. For the CDR3, the DNA is TGCGCCAGCAGCCTTCAGTATAGCAATCAGCCCCAGCATTTT. Translated, it gives CASSLQYSNQPQHF.

J is TRBJ2-7 and V is TRBV29-1; tentatively, D is TRBD1 or TRBD2 (5 bases each). CDR3 length equals 14 residues. Germline CDR1 is SQVTM and CDR2 is ANQGSEA. V gave up 1 base and J gave up 8 bases, with 18 bases separating them. The CDR3 sequence: CSVEVGGSGRKQYF. The CDR3 bases are TGCAGCGTTGAAGTTGGGGGATCGGGGCGGAAGCAGTACTTC.